This T cell receptor beta chain was sequenced during a study of T cell responses to AZD1222 COVID-19 vaccine. Concerning this clone: Its antigen is undetermined.

Researchers grouped second doses given at about 4 or about 12 weeks into one pool. Findings of the study overall: Mapped onto spike, vaccine-associated CD4 TCRs spanned it and were dominant at 160-218 and 743-854. White British ancestry dominated among donors, who included more females, and clonal diversity was possibly underestimated.

Clones were read by immunoSEQ multiplex PCR, and TCRdb kept only the in-frame ones, dropping some. The repertoire has approximately 150,000 clones, 90% of them found once; the top ten carry 1.5% to 2%. Trimming removed 6 bases from V and 8 bases from J; junction bases left unmatched: 8. Germline V gene data show CDR1 as LNHDA and CDR2 as SQIVND (reference sequence). This CDR3 is built from 15 residues. The chain couples TRBV19 to TRBJ2-1; 12 nucleotides line up with TRBD2. This TCR was sampled from an adult who received the AZD1222 COVID-19 vaccine. The starting material was peripheral blood, obtained 28 days after the second AZD1222 dose. CDR3 protein: CASRPLAGGPDEQFF. The CDR3 DNA follows: TGTGCCAGTAGGCCCCTAGCGGGAGGGCCGGATGAGCAGTTCTTC.